The 14 T cell receptor beta chains reported below all come from one sample, sequenced in a study of regulatory T cells in long-lasting Graves disease. CDR3 regions were amplified by Arm-PCR using iRepertoire HTBI primers to build TCR beta libraries. Each CDR3 protein is one row after TCRdb ran MiXCR on the multiplex PCR reads. The data contain 600,000 to 800,000 distinct CDR3 sequences, about 32% of them seen just once; the ten biggest clones take up 35% to 55%. Time point of the sample: persistent/refractory GD, antithyroid drugs over 5 years with positive TRAb. There was RNA extracted from PBMCs, and the TCR library was made from it. Sequences were derived from peripheral blood mononuclear cells (PBMCs), sampled when the disease was refractory, from a patient treated with antithyroid drugs. The receptor set was obtained from a female donor with Graves disease.

This clonotype showed up just a few times. The CDR3 region has the DNA TGTGCCAGCAGATTCCGGGACCTCCGCCTCGGCGAGCAGTACTTC. Its protein is CASRFRDLRLGEQYF. This chain links TRBV12-3 or TRBV12-4 with TRBJ2-7, with D perhaps TRBD1 or TRBD2 (5 bases each). Trimming shortened V by 6 bases and J by 6 bases, and 21 bases separated the two germline ends. CDR3 length: 15 amino acids.

This chain links TRBV14 with TRBJ2-7, with 11 bases fitting TRBD2. V lost 4 bases to trimming and J lost 1 base; unmatched junction nucleotides: 3. The CDR3 extends over 15 amino acids. Germline lookup yields CDR1 SGHDN and CDR2 FVKESK. The CDR3 reads CASSRLAGFSYEQYF. CDR3 bases: TGTGCCAGCAGCCGACTAGCGGGGTTTTCCTACGAGCAGTACTTC.

This clonotype was seen more than once but under ten times. The rearrangement uses TRBV12-3 or TRBV12-4 and TRBJ2-1; tentatively, D is TRBD1 or TRBD2 (6 bases each). The CDR3 totals 14 residues. With 10 bases removed from V and 8 bases from J, the gap between germline ends came to 21 bases. The CDR3 nucleotides read TGTGCCACGCAGTGGGGGGCGAGGGACGATGAGCAGTTCTTC. Amino acids: CATQWGARDDEQFF.

J is TRBJ1-1 and V is TRBV5-1; tentatively, D is TRBD1 (6 bases). V gave up 2 bases and J gave up 4 bases, with 24 bases separating them. Germline CDR1 and CDR2: SGHRS and YFSETQ. This CDR3 region has 18 residues. The DNA for the CDR3 is TGCGCCAGCAGCTTCTATCTGTCCCGACAGGTCGCCCCCACTGAAGCTTTCTTT. Translating it yields CASSFYLSRQVAPTEAFF. Filled out from reference TRBV5-1 and TRBJ1-1, the complete variable domain reads KAGVTQTPRYLIKTRGQQVTLSCSPISGHRSVSWYQQTPGQGLQFLFEYFSETQRNKGNFPGRFSGRQFSNSRSEMNVSTLELGDSALYLCASSFYLSRQVAPTEAFFGQGTRLTVV.

The chain uses TRBV6-2 or TRBV6-3 and TRBJ1-6; possible D gene TRBD1, 5 bases. The V gene's germline CDR1 is MNHEY and CDR2 SVGEGT. Deletions cut 0 bases from V and 10 bases from J, with 16 bases between. The CDR3 has 16 residues. The CDR3 nucleotides read TGTGCCAGCAGTTACTCCCCCCGGGGCTCGGGGTCACCCCTCCACTTT. This sequence encodes CASSYSPRGSGSPLHF.

This clonotype has only a few counts. The V call is TRBV25-1, the J call TRBJ1-1; 8 positions agree with TRBD1. The junction had 5 bases not matched to a gene; V was cut back by 4 bases and J by 4 bases. CDR1 is MGHDK, CDR2 SYGVNS, per germline. This CDR3 is 14 amino acids long. In nucleotides, the CDR3 is TGTGCCAGCAGTGCCGTGACAGGGGTCACTGAAGCTTTCTTT. This encodes CASSAVTGVTEAFF.

The chain recombines TRBV9 with TRBJ2-1; D uncertain. V lost 0 bases to trimming and J lost 5 bases, with 15 bases between them. CDR1 is SGDLS and CDR2 is YYNGEE in the germline V gene. The CDR3 spans 16 residues. In nucleotides, the CDR3 is TGTGCCAGCAGCGTAGATATTGCGGCGCAAAACAATGAGCAGTTCTTC. Protein: CASSVDIAAQNNEQFF.

The rearrangement links TRBV4-2 to TRBJ2-5; perhaps TRBD2 as D (5 bases). Trimming pared 1 base from V and 5 bases from J, leaving 14 bases between. Germline CDR1 is LGHNA and CDR2 is YNFKEQ. The CDR3 has 15 residues. CDR3 coding DNA: TGTGCCAGCAGCCAAGGGACTGGAGAAAGGGAGACCCAGTACTTC. It codes for CASSQGTGERETQYF.

V gene TRBV20-1 combines with J gene TRBJ1-5, with D perhaps matching TRBD1 (5 bases). V shed 6 bases and J shed 3 bases, with 15 bases lying between them. Germline values: CDR1 DFQATT, CDR2 SNEGSKA (reference sequence). The CDR3 is 14 amino acids. The CDR3 here is CSATSGDLNQPQHF. Here the CDR3 DNA reads TGCAGTGCCACCTCCGGGGACCTCAATCAGCCCCAGCATTTT.

This clonotype came up a few times. The conserved closing phenylalanine or tryptophan is absent in this CDR3, likely reflecting a read error. V and J are TRBV15 and TRBJ2-1; possibly TRBD1 for D (5 bases). Per the germline V gene, CDR1 is LNHNV and CDR2 is YYDKDF (reference sequence). Trimming took 0 bases from V and 3 from J, leaving 9 bases between them. The CDR3 sequence is 15 residues long. The CDR3 sequence is CATSRERGSYNEQFS. DNA of the CDR3: TGTGCCACCAGCAGAGAAAGGGGCAGCTACAATGAGCAGTTCTCC.

The chain is built from TRBV10-1 and TRBJ2-7; D is unresolved. V lost 2 bases to trimming and J lost 5 bases, with 10 bases between them. CDR1 is WNHNN, CDR2 SYGVQD, per germline (reference sequence). CDR3 length equals 13 residues. CDR3: CASSEGPRHEQYF. The CDR3 DNA reads TGCGCCAGCAGTGAGGGACCCCGTCACGAGCAGTACTTC.

J is TRBJ1-2 and V is TRBV5-1; 10 nucleotides agree with TRBD1. CDR1 and CDR2 from the germline V gene are SGHRS and YFSETQ. After removal of 4 bases from V and 4 bases from J, the junction contained 10 bases not matched to a gene. This CDR3 comprises 16 residues. The CDR3 DNA follows: TGCGCCAGCAGCATCTCCGGGACAGGGGCAGTCTATGGCTACACCTTC. Its protein product is CASSISGTGAVYGYTF.

The chain couples TRBV6-1 to TRBJ1-2; D not resolved. Trimming stripped 7 bases from V and 0 bases from J, with 12 bases between. CDR1 is MNHNS and CDR2 is SASEGT in the germline V gene. The CDR3 covers 14 residues. The CDR3 DNA follows: TGTGCCAGCACAATTGGGGAAGCTAACTATGGCTACACCTTC. Translating it yields CASTIGEANYGYTF.

This chain connects TRBV19 to TRBJ1-5; the D gene is possibly TRBD1 (6 bases). Trimming stripped 3 bases from V and 7 bases from J, with 13 bases between. The CDR3 has 14 residues. CDR1 and CDR2 from the germline V gene are LNHDA and SQIVND (reference sequence). CDR3 in DNA: TGTGCCAGTAGTATGGCCGGGACAAGACAGCCCCAGCATTTT. Translation gives CASSMAGTRQPQHF.